One sample yielded the 30 T cell receptor beta chains listed below, sequenced in a study of CD8 T cells in Susac syndrome. Random hexamers served to reverse transcribe roughly 0.5 to 1 ug RNA. MiXCR, run by TCRdb on the immunoSEQ multiplex PCR reads, gives a single entry per CDR3 protein. The sample shows over 150,000 distinct CDR3 sequences, about 96% of them seen only once. Sequences were obtained from CD4+ T cells from PBMCs. The origin of the receptors is a human donor with Susac syndrome.

This chain joins TRBV25-1 and TRBJ2-5; possibly TRBD2 for D (5 bases). The germline V gene has CDR1 MGHDK and CDR2 SYGVNS. CDR3 length: 13 residues. V was shortened by 3 bases and J by 7 bases, with 12 bases between the two germline ends. CDR3 in amino acids: CASSEAREGTQYF. The CDR3 DNA follows: TGTGCCAGCAGTGAGGCCCGAGAGGGGACCCAGTACTTC.

This chain uses TRBV9 with TRBJ2-6; D ambiguous. From germline, CDR1 is SGDLS and CDR2 YYNGEE. The CDR3 has 15 amino acids. Trimming took 4 bases from V and 0 from J, leaving 8 bases between them. The CDR3 sequence: CASSPPDSGANVLTF. The CDR3 DNA reads as TGTGCCAGCAGCCCCCCAGACTCTGGGGCCAACGTCCTGACTTTC.

V and J are TRBV29-1 and TRBJ1-1; D unclear. This CDR3 has 15 amino acids. Germline values: CDR1 SQVTM, CDR2 ANQGSEA. V shed 3 bases and J shed 5 bases, with 19 bases lying between them. The CDR3 DNA reads as TGCAGCGTTGATAGCACGGGTAGTCCGAGGACTGAAGCTTTCTTT. It codes for CSVDSTGSPRTEAFF.

The J gene is TRBJ2-6, the V gene TRBV3-1, with D perhaps TRBD2 (5 bases). The CDR3 consists of 14 residues. Per germline, CDR1 LGHDT and CDR2 YNNKEL (reference sequence). The CDR3 protein is CAARDTSGANVLTF. In nucleotides, the CDR3 is TGTGCAGCGAGGGATACCTCTGGGGCCAACGTCCTGACTTTC.

The rearrangement links TRBV12-3 or TRBV12-4 to TRBJ2-7; D possibly corresponds to TRBD1 (5 bases). The V and J ends lost 2 bases and 2 bases respectively, with 10 bases between them. CDR3 size: 14 residues. CDR3: CASSLWGHTYEQYF. The CDR3 nucleotides are TGTGCCAGCAGTTTATGGGGCCACACCTACGAGCAGTACTTC.

This chain uses TRBV18 with TRBJ1-4; D gene uncertain. The germline V and J ends were trimmed by 2 bases and 5 bases, with 15 bases remaining between them. The CDR3 loop spans 16 amino acids. Per germline, CDR1 KGHSH and CDR2 LQKENI. This CDR3 reads CASSPFEWTFNEKLFF. The CDR3 region has the DNA TGTGCCAGCTCACCATTTGAGTGGACCTTCAATGAAAAACTGTTTTTT.

The chain uses TRBV9 and TRBJ1-3; D possibly corresponds to TRBD1 (6 bases). Germline V gene data show CDR1 as SGDLS and CDR2 as YYNGEE. The length of the CDR3 is 15 residues. V was pared by 3 bases and J by 4 bases, with 14 bases between. CDR3 sequence: CASSETTGFGNTIYF. The DNA of the CDR3 is TGTGCCAGCAGCGAGACGACAGGTTTCGGAAACACCATATATTTT.

The gene calls are TRBV6-6 and TRBJ2-7; 7 bases are a match to TRBD2. The V and J ends lost 7 bases and 3 bases, in that order; junction bases with no gene match: 15. The CDR3 spans 16 residues. Germline CDR1 reads MNHNY; CDR2 reads SVGAGI (reference sequence). The CDR3 region is CASTMGGIGRNYEQYF. Written as DNA, the CDR3 is TGTGCCAGCACAATGGGGGGGATCGGGCGCAACTACGAGCAGTACTTC.

V is TRBV11-1 and J is TRBJ2-1; perhaps TRBD1 as D (5 bases). V was clipped by 4 bases and J by 10 bases, with 20 bases between them. This CDR3 contains 15 residues. Germline lookup yields CDR1 SGHAT and CDR2 FQDESV (reference sequence). The CDR3 spells CASSSVKGQYSEQFF. The DNA of the CDR3 is TGTGCCAGCAGCTCCGTCAAGGGGCAATATAGCGAGCAGTTCTTC.

V gene TRBV2 combines with J gene TRBJ2-1, with unresolved D. The V gene's germline CDR1 is SNHLY and CDR2 FYNNEI. There are 11 residues in the CDR3. The V end was cut by 6 bases, the J end by 6 bases, with 6 bases between. DNA of the CDR3: TGTGCCAGCAGGGGATTCAATGAGCAGTTCTTC. Its translation is CASRGFNEQFF.

This clonotype was observed a single time. As DNA, the CDR3 is TGTGCCAGCAGCCCCACGACAGCAGAAGAGACCCAGTACTTC. It yields the protein CASSPTTAEETQYF. This chain connects TRBV5-4 to TRBJ2-5; a possible D gene is TRBD1 (5 bases). The germline gives CDR1 SGHNT, CDR2 YYREEE (reference sequence). The germline V and J ends were trimmed by 4 bases and 3 bases, with 13 bases remaining between them. The CDR3 runs 14 residues.

The chain combines TRBV29-1 with TRBJ1-2, with unresolved D. Germline CDR1 reads SQVTM; CDR2 reads ANQGSEA. This CDR3 has 13 amino acids. Trimming left V 5 bases short and J 4 bases short, with 14 bases between. The CDR3 sequence: CSVRTGSSYGYTF. Here the CDR3 DNA reads TGCAGCGTTCGCACCGGGAGTAGCTATGGCTACACCTTC.

The V call is TRBV20-1, the J call TRBJ1-1; 8 positions agree with TRBD1. The CDR3 is 14 amino acids. V was pared by 5 bases and J by 6 bases, with 11 bases of the junction left unmatched. Germline CDR1 DFQATT, CDR2 SNEGSKA (reference sequence). CDR3 nucleotides: TGCAGTGCTTGGACAGGGCGAAGGTTCGCTGAAGCTTTCTTT. Amino acid sequence: CSAWTGRRFAEAFF.

The rearrangement links TRBV18 to TRBJ2-6, with D perhaps given as TRBD1 or TRBD2 (5 bases each). Trimming stripped 6 bases from V and 0 bases from J, with 18 bases between. Germline V gene data show CDR1 as KGHSH and CDR2 as LQKENI. The CDR3 spans 18 residues. This CDR3 is CASSPGTNARSGANVLTF. For the CDR3, the DNA is TGTGCCAGCTCTCCAGGGACGAATGCCCGCTCTGGGGCCAACGTCCTGACTTTC.

The V gene is TRBV28, the J gene TRBJ2-7; 9 bases match TRBD1. Germline CDR1 reads MDHEN; CDR2 reads SYDVKM. The CDR3 spans 18 residues. V was pared by 4 bases and J by 3 bases, with 16 bases of the junction left unmatched. CDR3 protein: CASSSGTGLARRGYEQYF. DNA of the CDR3: TGTGCCAGCAGTTCGGGGACAGGGCTTGCAAGGAGAGGCTACGAGCAGTACTTC. Based on the CDR3 plus reference TRBV28 and TRBJ2-7, the full variable domain is DVKVTQSSRYLVKRTGEKVFLECVQDMDHENMFWYRQDPGLGLRLIYFSYDVKMKEKGDIPEGYSVSREKKERFSLILESASTNQTSMYLCASSSGTGLARRGYEQYFGPGTRLTVT.

The rearrangement joins TRBV7-2 to TRBJ2-1; D is uncertain. The CDR3 runs 13 residues. Looked up from germline, CDR1 is SGHTA and CDR2 is FQGNSA. Trimming shortened V by 5 bases and J by 6 bases, and 11 bases separated the two germline ends. DNA for the CDR3: TGTGCCAGCAGCCCCGGGCTAGGCAATGAGCAGTTCTTC. Translation: CASSPGLGNEQFF.

The chain has TRBV9 and TRBJ1-1; D perhaps matches TRBD1 (6 bases). In germline, CDR1 is SGDLS, CDR2 YYNGEE. The V end lost 0 bases, the J end lost 4 bases, and 10 bases lay between the germline ends. The CDR3 totals 14 residues. The CDR3 DNA is TGTGCCAGCAGCGTAGCGGCAGGGGTCACTGAAGCTTTCTTT. Encoded protein: CASSVAAGVTEAFF.

This sequence joins TRBV15 and TRBJ1-4, with no clear D. CDR1 is LNHNV and CDR2 is YYDKDF in the germline V gene (reference sequence). V was pared by 3 bases and J by 8 bases, with 10 bases between. The CDR3 runs 13 residues. The CDR3 DNA follows: TGTGCCACCAGCAGGGACCTCAGGGAAAAACTGTTTTTT. Its protein is CATSRDLREKLFF. The complete variable domain, with remaining parts taken from reference TRBV15 and TRBJ1-4, reads DAMVIQNPRYQVTQFGKPVTLSCSQTLNHNVMYWYQQKSSQAPKLLFHYYDKDFNNEADTPDNFQSRRPNTSFCFLDIRSPGLGDTAMYLCATSRDLREKLFFGSGTQLSVL.

The chain uses TRBV6-5 and TRBJ2-5; 10 nucleotides align to TRBD2. Trimming cost V 6 bases and J 4 bases; bases outside gene matches: 8. CDR3 length: 15 amino acids. Germline V CDR1 and CDR2: MNHEY, SVGAGI. The CDR3 spells CASRAASGGPETQYF. The CDR3 DNA reads TGTGCCAGCAGGGCGGCTAGCGGGGGACCAGAGACCCAGTACTTC.

The CDR3 coding sequence is TGCGCCAGCAGCCAAGGAGCGACCCCCTTAGGTACGCAGTATTTT. Protein product: CASSQGATPLGTQYF. The genes are TRBV4-1 and TRBJ2-3; no definite D call. This CDR3 has 15 residues. CDR1 and CDR2 (germline): MGHRA, YSYEKL. V was pared by 1 base and J by 8 bases, with 16 bases between.

The V and J genes are TRBV20-1 and TRBJ2-7; D might be TRBD2 (6 bases). Trimming cost V 5 bases and J 0 bases, with 11 bases left between them. The V gene's germline CDR1 is DFQATT and CDR2 SNEGSKA (reference sequence). CDR3 size: 13 residues. In nucleotides, the CDR3 is TGCAGTGCTCATGCCGGGAGCTCCTACGAGCAGTACTTC. Translating gives CSAHAGSSYEQYF.

The chain joins TRBV3-1 to TRBJ2-3, with TRBD1 identical over 7 bases. Germline V gene lookup returns CDR1 LGHDT and CDR2 YNNKEL (reference sequence). After removal of 0 bases from V and 0 bases from J, the junction contained 3 bases not matched to a gene. The CDR3 has 16 amino acids. The CDR3 bases are TGTGCCAGCAGCCAAGACTGGGACAGAAGCACAGATACGCAGTATTTT. This translates into CASSQDWDRSTDTQYF.

The chain has TRBV30 and TRBJ1-1, with D uncertain. Trimming took off 5 bases at V and 1 base at J, with 8 bases between the two ends. CDR1 and CDR2 (germline): GTSNPN, SVGIG (reference sequence). The length of the CDR3 is 12 residues. The CDR3 spells CAWGSENTEAFF. The CDR3 nucleotides read TGTGCCTGGGGCTCGGAGAACACTGAAGCTTTCTTT.

The chain employs TRBV7-3 and TRBJ2-3, with D possibly being TRBD2 (5 bases). Germline CDR1 SGHTA, CDR2 FQGTGA. Between the trimmed V and J ends, which lost 8 bases and 2 bases, there was a span of 11 bases. The CDR3 spans 13 residues. CDR3 in amino acids: CASRAGATDTQYF. For the CDR3, the DNA is TGTGCCAGCCGGGCGGGCGCCACAGATACGCAGTATTTT.

The genes are TRBV25-1 and TRBJ2-5; 14 bases match TRBD2. Trimming at V came to 6 bases and at J to 5 bases, leaving 8 bases not matched to a gene. The CDR3 has 16 amino acids. Looked up from germline, CDR1 is MGHDK and CDR2 is SYGVNS. The DNA of the CDR3 is TGTGCCAGCAGCGGACTAGCGGGGGGCCCGTGGGAGACCCAGTACTTC. Protein: CASSGLAGGPWETQYF.

The V and J genes are TRBV7-2 and TRBJ1-6, with D unresolved. Germline assignment: CDR1 SGHTA and CDR2 FQGNSA. CDR3 length equals 15 residues. V lost 6 bases and J 2 bases, leaving 11 bases between the germline ends. The chain's CDR3 is CASRRQSTYNSPLHF. DNA of the CDR3: TGTGCCAGCAGAAGACAATCAACCTATAATTCACCCCTCCACTTT.

The chain combines TRBV29-1 with TRBJ1-2; TRBD1 might be the D (5 bases). Trimming took 4 bases from V and 6 from J, leaving 12 bases between them. The CDR3 has 12 residues. The germline V gene encodes CDR1 SQVTM and CDR2 ANQGSEA. CDR3 amino acids: CSVVGTVDGYTF. For the CDR3, the DNA is TGCAGCGTTGTTGGGACGGTGGATGGCTACACCTTC.

The J gene is TRBJ1-2, the V gene TRBV20-1, with D possibly matching TRBD1 (6 bases). CDR1 is DFQATT and CDR2 is SNEGSKA in the germline V gene (reference sequence). This CDR3 contains 12 residues. V lost 6 bases, J lost 6 bases, and 14 bases lay in between. The CDR3: CSARRGVDGYTF. CDR3 in DNA: TGCAGTGCCCGAAGGGGGGTGGATGGCTACACCTTC.

The chain joins TRBV4-2 to TRBJ2-5, with D perhaps given as TRBD1 or TRBD2 (5 bases each). The CDR3 extends over 15 amino acids. The germline V gene encodes CDR1 LGHNA and CDR2 YNFKEQ. V was shortened by 4 bases and J by 1 base, with 13 bases between the two germline ends. CDR3 coding DNA: TGTGCCAGCAGCCGCACCGGGGCGACCCAAGAGACCCAGTACTTC. Its protein is CASSRTGATQETQYF.

The chain couples TRBV29-1 to TRBJ1-2; D remains unclear. The CDR3 loop spans 10 amino acids. The V end lost 7 bases, the J end lost 8 bases, and 11 bases lay between the germline ends. CDR1 is SQVTM and CDR2 is ANQGSEA in the germline V gene. CDR3 protein: CSGFQDGYTF. In DNA, the CDR3 is TGCAGCGGTTTTCAGGACGGCTACACCTTC.